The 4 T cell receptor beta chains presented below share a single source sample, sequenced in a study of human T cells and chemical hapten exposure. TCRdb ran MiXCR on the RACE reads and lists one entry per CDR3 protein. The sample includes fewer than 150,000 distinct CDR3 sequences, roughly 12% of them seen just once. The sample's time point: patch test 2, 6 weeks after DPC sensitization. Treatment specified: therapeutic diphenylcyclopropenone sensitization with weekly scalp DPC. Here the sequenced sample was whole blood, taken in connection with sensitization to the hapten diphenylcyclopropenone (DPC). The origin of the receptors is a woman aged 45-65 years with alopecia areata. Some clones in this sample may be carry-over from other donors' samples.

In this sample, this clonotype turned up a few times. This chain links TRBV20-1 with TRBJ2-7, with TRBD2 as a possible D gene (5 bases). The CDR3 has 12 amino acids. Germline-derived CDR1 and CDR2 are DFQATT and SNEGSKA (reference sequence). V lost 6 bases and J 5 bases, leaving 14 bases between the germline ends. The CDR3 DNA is TGCAGTGCCACTTCGAGGGCCGACGAGCAGTACTTC. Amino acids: CSATSRADEQYF.

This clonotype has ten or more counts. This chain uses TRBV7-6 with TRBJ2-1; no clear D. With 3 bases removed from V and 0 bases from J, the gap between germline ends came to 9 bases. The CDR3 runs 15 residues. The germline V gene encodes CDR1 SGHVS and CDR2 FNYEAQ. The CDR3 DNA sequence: TGTGCCAGCAGCTTTTTGAGTAGCTCCTACAATGAGCAGTTCTTC. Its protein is CASSFLSSSYNEQFF.

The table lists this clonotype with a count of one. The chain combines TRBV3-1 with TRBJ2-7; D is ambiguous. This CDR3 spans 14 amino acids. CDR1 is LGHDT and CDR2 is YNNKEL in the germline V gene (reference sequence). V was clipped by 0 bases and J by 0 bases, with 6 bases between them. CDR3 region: CASSQDSYSYEQYF. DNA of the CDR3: TGTGCCAGCAGCCAAGATTCCTACTCCTACGAGCAGTACTTC.

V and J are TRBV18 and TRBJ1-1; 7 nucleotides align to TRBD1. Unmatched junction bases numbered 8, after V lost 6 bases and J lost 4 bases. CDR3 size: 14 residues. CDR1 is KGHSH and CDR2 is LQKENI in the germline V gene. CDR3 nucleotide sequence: TGTGCCAGCTCGCCCCGACAGGGAACCACTGAAGCTTTCTTT. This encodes CASSPRQGTTEAFF.